The entry below describes one TCR beta chain. Data came from immunoSEQ multiplex PCR; TCRdb stores just in-frame clones and leaves some out. The sample yields 20,000 or so clones, about three quarters seen once. V was shortened by 2 bases and J by 4 bases, with 13 bases between the two germline ends. This CDR3 has 15 amino acids. The germline V gene has CDR1 SGHTA and CDR2 FQGNSA. This entry comes from a study of pediatric ulcerative colitis. During colonoscopy, one to two rectal pinch biopsies were collected. The sequence was obtained from a boy younger than 18 with severe ulcerative colitis. The sequencing input was gut tissue. The genes are TRBV7-2 and TRBJ2-3, with a weak D call TRBD2 (5 bases). CDR3 region: CASSLYGGSADTQYF. The CDR3 DNA follows: TGTGCCAGCAGCTTATACGGTGGGAGCGCAGATACGCAGTATTTT.